This TCR beta chain was documented in a study of tissue T cells after allogeneic stem cell transplantation. Germline values: CDR1 GTSNPN, CDR2 SVGIG (reference sequence). The CDR3 totals 11 residues. V was cut by 0 bases and J by 6 bases, with 6 bases left in between. Profiling relied on immunoSEQ multiplex PCR, and the TCRdb table lists in-frame clones only, not all of them. This sample has some 12,000 clones, with about two thirds found just once. Median post-mortem interval was just under ten hours for GI, liver, skin and lymphoid tissues. J is TRBJ2-7 and V is TRBV30, with D perhaps matching TRBD1 (6 bases). The receptor was derived from a woman aged 18-49 years with breast cancer. The sequenced sample was tissue from the right colon, obtained at autopsy. CDR3 nucleotides: TGTGCCTGGAGTGTACAGGGCGAGCAGTACTTC. It translates to CAWSVQGEQYF.